This is a list of T cell receptor beta chains from one sample in a study of blood T cell repertoires in COVID-19. Sequenced by immunoSEQ multiplex PCR; TCRdb stores in-frame clones only, minus some. The data contain under 50,000 clones, roughly nine tenths of them singletons. The sequenced sample consisted of peripheral blood. All receptors come from a man aged 70 or older with active COVID-19. Each CDR3 is given with its conserved first and last residue. The D gene is left open where the match is weak. Part of the rows lack a size; the others show once, few, many or a class for expanded clones.

v_gene: TRBV12-3/TRBV12-4; j_gene: TRBJ2-3; abundance: few; d_gene: .; CDR3nt: TGTGCCAGCTCCTACTATCCAGATACGCAGTATTTT; CDR3aa: CASSYYPDTQYF
v_gene: TRBV28; j_gene: TRBJ1-1; abundance: .; d_gene: .; CDR3nt: TGTGCCAGCAGTTTGAAGCTCCGAATCACTGAAGCTTTCTTT; CDR3aa: CASSLKLRITEAFF
v_gene: TRBV19; j_gene: TRBJ2-2; abundance: .; d_gene: .; CDR3nt: TGTGCCAGTACTCCTATCGGGGTAGGGACATACGGGGAGCTGTTTTTT; CDR3aa: CASTPIGVGTYGELFF
v_gene: TRBV5-6; j_gene: TRBJ2-4; abundance: .; d_gene: .; CDR3nt: TGTGCCAGCAGCTCTTGGACAGTGAAAAACATTCAGTACTTC; CDR3aa: CASSSWTVKNIQYF
v_gene: TRBV11-3; j_gene: TRBJ2-3; abundance: once; d_gene: TRBD2; CDR3nt: TGTGCCAGCAGCGCTAGCGGGAGGGCAGGAGATACGCAGTATTTT; CDR3aa: CASSASGRAGDTQYF
v_gene: TRBV5-5; j_gene: TRBJ1-4; abundance: few; d_gene: .; CDR3nt: TGTGCCAGCAGCTTCGCCCGTCGACAGGAAAAACTGTTTTTT; CDR3aa: CASSFARRQEKLFF
v_gene: TRBV6-6; j_gene: TRBJ2-7; abundance: .; d_gene: .; CDR3nt: TGTGCCAGCAGTTACTCGATCAGGGCGAATGCCTACGAGCAGTACTTC; CDR3aa: CASSYSIRANAYEQYF
v_gene: TRBV28; j_gene: TRBJ2-7; abundance: .; d_gene: TRBD1; CDR3nt: TGTGCCAGCAGTTTGACAGGGGGCAGGTACGAGCAGTACTTC; CDR3aa: CASSLTGGRYEQYF
v_gene: TRBV30; j_gene: TRBJ2-7; abundance: .; d_gene: .; CDR3nt: TGTGCCCGGGCAGGGGGGTCGGAGGAGCAGTACTTC; CDR3aa: CARAGGSEEQYF
v_gene: TRBV5-1; j_gene: TRBJ2-6; abundance: .; d_gene: .; CDR3nt: TGCGCCAGCAGCGCCAGCGCTGGGGCCAACGTCCTGACTTTC; CDR3aa: CASSASAGANVLTF
v_gene: TRBV7-2; j_gene: TRBJ1-1; abundance: .; d_gene: .; CDR3nt: TGTGCCAGCAGCCCCCGGGTCTTACAGAACACTGAAGCTTTCTTT; CDR3aa: CASSPRVLQNTEAFF
v_gene: TRBV11-2; j_gene: TRBJ1-5; abundance: .; d_gene: .; CDR3nt: TGTGCCAGCAGCTTAGGGTGGGGGCGTTTCAATCAGCCCCAGCATTTT; CDR3aa: CASSLGWGRFNQPQHF
v_gene: TRBV9; j_gene: TRBJ2-1; abundance: .; d_gene: TRBD2; CDR3nt: TGTGCCAGCAGCCCTTCCCTAGCGGACCTCTCCTACAATGAGCAGTTCTTC; CDR3aa: CASSPSLADLSYNEQFF
v_gene: TRBV18; j_gene: TRBJ2-3; abundance: .; d_gene: .; CDR3nt: TGTGCCAGCTCACCCAGTCTAGAGGTAGATACGCAGTATTTT; CDR3aa: CASSPSLEVDTQYF
v_gene: TRBV7-2; j_gene: TRBJ2-1; abundance: .; d_gene: TRBD1; CDR3nt: TGTGCCAGCAGCTTAGCGCCCAGGGGGCCCTACAATGAGCAGTTCTTC; CDR3aa: CASSLAPRGPYNEQFF
v_gene: TRBV6-5; j_gene: TRBJ1-4; abundance: once; d_gene: .; CDR3nt: TGTGCCAGCAGCGCGTCAACAACTAATGAAAAACTGTTTTTT; CDR3aa: CASSASTTNEKLFF
v_gene: TRBV3-1/TRBV3-2; j_gene: TRBJ1-2; abundance: once; d_gene: TRBD1; CDR3nt: TGTGCCAGCAGCCAAGAGGGACAGGGGTGGTATGGCTACACCTTC; CDR3aa: CASSQEGQGWYGYTF
v_gene: TRBV7-8; j_gene: TRBJ1-2; abundance: .; d_gene: .; CDR3nt: TGTGCCAGCAGCCCGAGATGGGGGCTGGGTGGCTACACCTTC; CDR3aa: CASSPRWGLGGYTF
v_gene: TRBV7-2; j_gene: TRBJ2-7; abundance: .; d_gene: TRBD1; CDR3nt: TGTGCCAGCAGAGGACAGGGTACCTACGAGCAGTACTTC; CDR3aa: CASRGQGTYEQYF
v_gene: TRBV6-2/TRBV6-3; j_gene: TRBJ1-1; abundance: .; d_gene: .; CDR3nt: TGTGCCAGCAGTTACTCAGGGGATTACACTGAAGCTTTCTTT; CDR3aa: CASSYSGDYTEAFF
v_gene: TRBV5-1; j_gene: TRBJ1-4; abundance: .; d_gene: .; CDR3nt: TGCGCCAGCAGCTTGGATTTATTCCGGGGTAAACCTGAAAAACTGTTTTTT; CDR3aa: CASSLDLFRGKPEKLFF
v_gene: TRBV18; j_gene: TRBJ1-3; abundance: .; d_gene: .; CDR3nt: TGTGCCAGCTCACCACCGTCGGGGGTGACCGGAAACACCATATATTTT; CDR3aa: CASSPPSGVTGNTIYF
v_gene: TRBV4-3; j_gene: TRBJ1-5; abundance: .; d_gene: .; CDR3nt: TGCGCCAGCAGCCAAGATCTATTGGGCAATCAGCCCCAGCATTTT; CDR3aa: CASSQDLLGNQPQHF
v_gene: TRBV2; j_gene: TRBJ1-6; abundance: .; d_gene: .; CDR3nt: TGTGCCAGCAGTGAAGAGGGCAGGGGACATTCACCCCTCCACTTT; CDR3aa: CASSEEGRGHSPLHF
v_gene: TRBV5-1; j_gene: TRBJ2-7; abundance: .; d_gene: TRBD1; CDR3nt: TGCGCCAGCACCGACAACAGGGGGCGACGGGAGCAGTACTTC; CDR3aa: CASTDNRGRREQYF
v_gene: TRBV3-1/TRBV3-2; j_gene: TRBJ1-5; abundance: .; d_gene: .; CDR3nt: TGTGCCAGCAGCCATCGAAGGTGTGGGGGGACGAATCAGCCCCAGCATTTT; CDR3aa: CASSHRRCGGTNQPQHF
v_gene: TRBV7-2; j_gene: TRBJ2-4; abundance: .; d_gene: .; CDR3nt: TGTGCCAGCAGCTTAGTCAGTCTAGCCAAAAACATTCAGTACTTC; CDR3aa: CASSLVSLAKNIQYF
v_gene: TRBV5-1; j_gene: TRBJ2-3; abundance: .; d_gene: .; CDR3nt: TGCGCCAGCAGCTTGGGACACCGCACAGATACGCAGTATTTT; CDR3aa: CASSLGHRTDTQYF
v_gene: TRBV28; j_gene: TRBJ1-2; abundance: .; d_gene: TRBD1; CDR3nt: TGTGCCAGCCTCCGAGGGGGCGACTATGGCTACACCTTC; CDR3aa: CASLRGGDYGYTF
v_gene: TRBV25-1; j_gene: TRBJ2-7; abundance: .; d_gene: .; CDR3nt: TGTGCCAGCAGTGAAACAGGGGGGGTCCGAGGGCAGTACTTC; CDR3aa: CASSETGGVRGQYF
v_gene: TRBV19; j_gene: TRBJ1-5; abundance: .; d_gene: .; CDR3nt: TGTGCCACCCATCGGGGAAGCAATCAGCCCCAGCATTTT; CDR3aa: CATHRGSNQPQHF
v_gene: TRBV6-2/TRBV6-3; j_gene: TRBJ1-5; abundance: .; d_gene: .; CDR3nt: TGTGCCAGCAGTTATCAGACAGCAAGCAATCAGCCCCAGCATTTT; CDR3aa: CASSYQTASNQPQHF
v_gene: TRBV3-1/TRBV3-2; j_gene: TRBJ2-5; abundance: .; d_gene: .; CDR3nt: TGTGCCAGCAGCCGCGGGCACCAAGAGACCCAGTACTTC; CDR3aa: CASSRGHQETQYF
v_gene: TRBV21-1; j_gene: TRBJ2-2; abundance: .; d_gene: .; CDR3nt: TGTGCCAGCACCCCGACAGGGGTAGGAGACACCGGGGAGCTGTTTTTT; CDR3aa: CASTPTGVGDTGELFF
v_gene: TRBV7-8; j_gene: TRBJ2-7; abundance: .; d_gene: .; CDR3nt: TGTGCCAGCAGCTTTCTAACTACCGCGCCGTACTTC; CDR3aa: CASSFLTTAPYF
v_gene: TRBV24-1; j_gene: TRBJ2-5; abundance: few; d_gene: TRBD1; CDR3nt: TGTGCCACCAGTGATGTGGGACAGGGGAAAGAGACCCAGTACTTC; CDR3aa: CATSDVGQGKETQYF
v_gene: TRBV5-5; j_gene: TRBJ1-2; abundance: .; d_gene: TRBD1; CDR3nt: TGTGCCAGCAGCTTGACAGGGGCTAACTATGGCTACACCTTC; CDR3aa: CASSLTGANYGYTF
v_gene: TRBV7-2; j_gene: TRBJ2-7; abundance: .; d_gene: .; CDR3nt: TGTGCCAGCAGATCTCAGGGCCTCTCCTACGAGCAGTACTTC; CDR3aa: CASRSQGLSYEQYF
v_gene: TRBV3-1/TRBV3-2; j_gene: TRBJ1-4; abundance: .; d_gene: TRBD1; CDR3nt: TGTGCCAGCAGCTCCCAGGGGGGAAGGGAAAAACTGTTTTTT; CDR3aa: CASSSQGGREKLFF
v_gene: TRBV27; j_gene: TRBJ1-5; abundance: once; d_gene: .; CDR3nt: TGTGCCAGCAGCCCGTCGAGAAGCAATCAGCCCCAGCATTTT; CDR3aa: CASSPSRSNQPQHF
v_gene: TRBV2; j_gene: TRBJ2-1; abundance: .; d_gene: .; CDR3nt: TGTGCCAGCAGTGGGTCGGACAGCTACTACAATGAGCAGTTCTTC; CDR3aa: CASSGSDSYYNEQFF
v_gene: TRBV28; j_gene: TRBJ2-7; abundance: few; d_gene: .; CDR3nt: TGTGCCAGCAGAACGGGGGACGTTTACTACGAGCAGTACTTC; CDR3aa: CASRTGDVYYEQYF
v_gene: TRBV28; j_gene: TRBJ1-6; abundance: .; d_gene: .; CDR3nt: TGTGCCAGCAGTCCCGCGACAGGAAATAATTCACCCCTCCACTTT; CDR3aa: CASSPATGNNSPLHF
v_gene: TRBV9; j_gene: TRBJ2-1; abundance: once; d_gene: TRBD2; CDR3nt: TGTGCCAGCAGCGGCGGACTAGCGGGAAGCAGGCAGTTCTTC; CDR3aa: CASSGGLAGSRQFF
v_gene: TRBV4-3; j_gene: TRBJ2-7; abundance: .; d_gene: .; CDR3nt: TGCGCCAGCAGCCAGGGTCATGGAGTGAACGAGCAGTACTTC; CDR3aa: CASSQGHGVNEQYF
v_gene: TRBV5-6; j_gene: TRBJ2-1; abundance: .; d_gene: TRBD2; CDR3nt: TGTGCCAGCAGCTTGAGACTAGCGGGGGGGAGGACCTACAATGAGCAGTTCTTC; CDR3aa: CASSLRLAGGRTYNEQFF
v_gene: TRBV30; j_gene: TRBJ1-6; abundance: .; d_gene: TRBD1; CDR3nt: TGTGCCTGGAGTGGAGGTTGGACAGGGAGATCGCCCCTCCACTTT; CDR3aa: CAWSGGWTGRSPLHF
v_gene: TRBV9; j_gene: TRBJ1-6; abundance: few; d_gene: .; CDR3nt: TGTGCCAGCAGCGGAGTCGGGCAGGGCGGTTCACCCCTCCACTTT; CDR3aa: CASSGVGQGGSPLHF
v_gene: TRBV4-3; j_gene: TRBJ2-7; abundance: .; d_gene: .; CDR3nt: TGCGCCAGCAGCCACAGGAGGGCCAGTTACGAGCAGTACTTC; CDR3aa: CASSHRRASYEQYF
v_gene: TRBV18; j_gene: TRBJ1-1; abundance: .; d_gene: .; CDR3nt: TGTGCCAGCTCACCGGACAGCCACATGAACACTGAAGCTTTCTTT; CDR3aa: CASSPDSHMNTEAFF
v_gene: TRBV3-1/TRBV3-2; j_gene: TRBJ1-2; abundance: once; d_gene: .; CDR3nt: TGTGCCAGCAGCCAAGTTTCTCTTGGCTACACCTTC; CDR3aa: CASSQVSLGYTF
v_gene: TRBV4-1; j_gene: TRBJ2-1; abundance: few; d_gene: .; CDR3nt: TGCGCCAGCGGTCTAGCGCCGAGCTCCTACAATGAGCAGTTCTTC; CDR3aa: CASGLAPSSYNEQFF
v_gene: TRBV25-1; j_gene: TRBJ2-1; abundance: few; d_gene: .; CDR3nt: TGTGCCAGCAGTGATATTCGGGGGACCTACAATGAGCAGTTCTTC; CDR3aa: CASSDIRGTYNEQFF
v_gene: TRBV3-1/TRBV3-2; j_gene: TRBJ1-1; abundance: .; d_gene: .; CDR3nt: TGTGCCAGCAGCAATTATAGGCGAAGGCGGGGGACTGAAGCTTTCTTT; CDR3aa: CASSNYRRRRGTEAFF
v_gene: TRBV6-5; j_gene: TRBJ2-2; abundance: .; d_gene: .; CDR3nt: TGTGCCAGCAGTTACTCGCGGGTCATGGGGGAGCTGTTTTTT; CDR3aa: CASSYSRVMGELFF
v_gene: TRBV28; j_gene: TRBJ2-3; abundance: .; d_gene: TRBD2; CDR3nt: TGTGCCAGCAGTTTAGCGGGAGATAGCGCAGATACGCAGTATTTT; CDR3aa: CASSLAGDSADTQYF
v_gene: TRBV6-6; j_gene: TRBJ1-5; abundance: once; d_gene: .; CDR3nt: TGTGCCAGCTACGGGGGGAGGACCCAGCATTTT; CDR3aa: CASYGGRTQHF
v_gene: TRBV12-3/TRBV12-4; j_gene: TRBJ2-7; abundance: once; d_gene: TRBD1; CDR3nt: TGTGCCAGCAGCCAGACAGGGGACGAGCAGTACTTC; CDR3aa: CASSQTGDEQYF